The 24 T cell receptor beta chains below come from one sample, sequenced in a study of blood T cell repertoires in COVID-19. Using immunoSEQ multiplex PCR, the repertoire was profiled, and TCRdb retains in-frame clones only, with some absent. The sample contains fewer than 300,000 clones, around 90% of which appear only once. Sequenced material: peripheral blood. The receptors come from a woman aged 25 to 39 with acute or convalescent COVID-19.

This chain links TRBV6-4 with TRBJ2-3; D perhaps matches TRBD1 (8 bases). The germline CDR1 and CDR2 sequences are MRHNA and SNTAGT. The CDR3 loop spans 15 amino acids. Trimming cost V 6 bases and J 5 bases, with 18 bases left between them. CDR3 in DNA: TGTGCCAGCAGCCGAGGACAGGGAGGGGTAGATACGCAGTATTTT. It yields the protein CASSRGQGGVDTQYF.

J is TRBJ2-5 and V is TRBV19, with 7 positions matching TRBD1. The J segment lost 2 bases and the V segment lost 4 bases, leaving 7 bases of the junction unmatched. The CDR3 is 15 residues long. Germline CDR1 LNHDA, CDR2 SQIVND (reference sequence). In DNA, the CDR3 is TGTGCCAGTAGTACCCGACGGGACAGTCAAGAGACCCAGTACTTC. Translated, it gives CASSTRRDSQETQYF.

As to this clone: This CDR3 is also generated by other DNA sequences in the sample. The chain combines TRBV27 with TRBJ2-7; 7 bases align to TRBD1. The CDR3 length is 13 residues. Unmatched junction bases numbered 2, after V lost 3 bases and J lost 3 bases. CDR1 and CDR2 from the germline V gene are MNHEY and SMNVEV (reference sequence). The CDR3 bases are TGTGCCAGCAGTTTTGGACAGGACTACGAGCAGTACTTC. As protein: CASSFGQDYEQYF.

This clone was found once. The V gene is TRBV6-1, the J gene TRBJ1-5, with D perhaps matching TRBD1 (5 bases). Germline V gene sequence: CDR1 MNHNS, CDR2 SASEGT. V lost 1 base and J lost 2, with 12 bases in between. The CDR3 is 16 amino acids. CDR3 nucleotides: TGTGCCAGCAGTGAAGGAGTCTGGGGCGGCAATCAGCCCCAGCATTTT. Its translation: CASSEGVWGGNQPQHF.

The chain carries TRBV6-2 or TRBV6-3 and TRBJ2-1; D ambiguous. The CDR3 has 15 residues. CDR1 and CDR2 (germline): MNHEY, SVGEGT. V dropped 1 base and J dropped 4 bases, with 11 bases sitting between them. Here the CDR3 reads CASSYFVGGYNEQFF. The CDR3 DNA is TGTGCCAGCAGTTACTTCGTTGGCGGTTACAATGAGCAGTTCTTC.

The chain recombines TRBV11-3 with TRBJ2-6, with D tentatively TRBD2 (6 bases). This CDR3 has 17 amino acids. Germline lookup yields CDR1 SGHNT and CDR2 YENEEA. Trimming removed 5 bases from V and 0 bases from J, with 14 bases in between. The DNA for the CDR3 is TGTGCCAGCAGCCTTAGGGGCGGGGTCTCTGGGGCCAACGTCCTGACTTTC. Its protein product is CASSLRGGVSGANVLTF.

The V call is TRBV15, the J call TRBJ1-1; unclear D gene. The CDR3 runs 15 residues. The V gene lost 0 bases and the J gene lost 6 bases, with 14 bases spanning the gap. The germline CDR1 and CDR2 sequences are LNHNV and YYDKDF (reference sequence). The CDR3 DNA is TGTGCCACCAGCAGAGATTTCCAGGCATGGGCTGAAGCTTTCTTT. Its protein product is CATSRDFQAWAEAFF.

The chain recombines TRBV13 with TRBJ2-7; possibly TRBD1 for D (5 bases). The V end was cut by 2 bases, the J end by 2 bases, with 10 bases between. Germline loops: CDR1 PRHDT, CDR2 FYEKMQ (reference sequence). The CDR3 sequence is 14 residues long. CDR3 sequence (DNA): TGTGCCAGCAGCTTAATTTCAGGGACCTACGAGCAGTACTTC. Residues: CASSLISGTYEQYF.

The genes are TRBV19 and TRBJ2-7; tentative D call: TRBD2 (5 bases). There are 14 residues in the CDR3. CDR1 is LNHDA and CDR2 is SQIVND in the germline V gene (reference sequence). Deletions cut 3 bases from V and 2 bases from J, with 11 bases between. CDR3 nucleotide sequence: TGTGCCAGTAGTATCGCAGCGGACGCCTACGAGCAGTACTTC. Its translation is CASSIAADAYEQYF.

The V call is TRBV10-3, the J call TRBJ2-1; the D gene is possibly TRBD2 (6 bases). CDR1 ENHRY and CDR2 SYGVKD come from the germline V gene. This CDR3 comprises 14 residues. V was clipped by 0 bases and J by 10 bases, with 13 bases between them. The CDR3: CAISESRETGEQFF. The CDR3 region has the DNA TGTGCCATCAGTGAGTCACGGGAGACGGGGGAGCAGTTCTTC.

The table lists this clone with a few counts. The chain employs TRBV18 and TRBJ2-7; 10 nucleotides align to TRBD2. CDR1 and CDR2 (germline): KGHSH, LQKENI. The CDR3 is 17 residues long. With 4 bases clipped from V and 0 bases from J, the junction kept 9 bases outside the gene matches. The DNA of the CDR3 is TGTGCCAGCTCACGTAGTATAGCGGGAGGACTCTCCTACGAGCAGTACTTC. Residues: CASSRSIAGGLSYEQYF.

This chain links TRBV9 with TRBJ2-7; a weak D match, TRBD1 (5 bases). Per the germline V gene, CDR1 is SGDLS and CDR2 is YYNGEE. This CDR3 contains 15 residues. The V gene lost 0 bases and the J gene lost 3 bases, with 13 bases spanning the gap. CDR3 DNA sequence: TGTGCCAGCAGCGTAGGTGTGGCAGGGTACTACGAGCAGTACTTC. It is translated as CASSVGVAGYYEQYF. The full variable domain, rest sourced from reference TRBV9 and TRBJ2-7, is DSGVTQTPKHLITATGQRVTLRCSPRSGDLSVYWYQQSLDQGLQFLIQYYNGEERAKGNILERFSAQQFPDLHSELNLSSLELGDSALYFCASSVGVAGYYEQYFGPGTRLTVT.

The chain recombines TRBV19 with TRBJ2-1; 7 nucleotides line up with TRBD2. Trimming removed 1 base from V and 0 bases from J; junction bases left unmatched: 6. Germline V gene sequence: CDR1 LNHDA, CDR2 SQIVND (reference sequence). CDR3 length equals 17 residues. CDR3 loop: CASSIGGAGISYNEQFF. For the CDR3, the DNA is TGTGCCAGTAGTATAGGGGGAGCGGGAATCTCCTACAATGAGCAGTTCTTC. The full variable domain, in which reference TRBV19 and TRBJ2-1 provide the parts outside the CDR3, is DGGITQSPKYLFRKEGQNVTLSCEQNLNHDAMYWYRQDPGQGLRLIYYSQIVNDFQKGDIAEGYSVSREKKESFPLTVTSAQKNPTAFYLCASSIGGAGISYNEQFFGPGTRLTVL.

The DNA of the CDR3 is TGTGCCAGCAGCTTCCAGGGGGGTGGGTCCTACGAGCAGTACTTC. Translated, it gives CASSFQGGGSYEQYF. The gene calls are TRBV7-2 and TRBJ2-7; possibly TRBD1 for D (7 bases). The CDR3 length is 15 residues. V gave up 3 bases and J gave up 1 base, with 13 bases separating them. Germline values: CDR1 SGHTA, CDR2 FQGNSA.

The V gene is TRBV24-1, the J gene TRBJ1-2, with a possible D match to TRBD1 (6 bases). This CDR3 is 14 amino acids long. The germline V gene encodes CDR1 KGHDR and CDR2 SFDVKD. Deletions cut 2 bases from V and 4 bases from J, with 10 bases between. CDR3 nucleotides: TGTGCCACCAGTGATTCCAGGACAGCCTATGGCTACACCTTC. Its protein is CATSDSRTAYGYTF.

J is TRBJ2-1 and V is TRBV5-1; D might be TRBD2 (6 bases). Germline V gives CDR1 SGHRS, CDR2 YFSETQ. The length of the CDR3 is 16 residues. The germline V and J ends were trimmed by 0 bases and 4 bases, with 14 bases remaining between them. This CDR3 is CASSLVEASAYNEQFF. Written as DNA, the CDR3 is TGCGCCAGCAGCTTGGTAGAAGCTAGCGCGTACAATGAGCAGTTCTTC. The full variable domain, completed using reference TRBV5-1 and TRBJ2-1, is KAGVTQTPRYLIKTRGQQVTLSCSPISGHRSVSWYQQTPGQGLQFLFEYFSETQRNKGNFPGRFSGRQFSNSRSEMNVSTLELGDSALYLCASSLVEASAYNEQFFGPGTRLTVL.

This clone was counted a single time. The gene calls are TRBV5-1 and TRBJ2-3; 12 bases fit TRBD2. Germline CDR1 SGHRS, CDR2 YFSETQ. The V segment lost 4 bases and the J segment 1 base; nucleotides outside the gene matches: 4. The CDR3 runs to 16 residues. The DNA for the CDR3 is TGCGCCAGCAGCCCGACTAGCGGGAGCCGCACAGATACGCAGTATTTT. Amino acid sequence: CASSPTSGSRTDTQYF.

The V and J genes are TRBV3-1 (or the pseudogene TRBV3-2) and TRBJ1-4, with D maybe TRBD1 (5 bases). This CDR3 comprises 18 residues. V was trimmed by 0 bases and J by 6 bases, leaving 20 bases between them. CDR1 is LGHDT, CDR2 YNNKEL, per germline (reference sequence). The chain's CDR3 is CASSQENSTGRVYEKLFF. The CDR3 DNA is TGTGCCAGCAGCCAAGAGAACTCGACGGGCAGGGTGTATGAAAAACTGTTTTTT.

J is TRBJ2-1 and V is TRBV5-1, with 8 bases matching TRBD1. J was trimmed by 3 bases and V by 3 bases; bases with no gene match: 5. This CDR3 has 15 residues. Germline V CDR1 and CDR2: SGHRS, YFSETQ. The CDR3 nucleotides are TGCGCCAGCAGCTCCCGGACAGGGAGCTACAATGAGCAGTTCTTC. This gives the protein CASSSRTGSYNEQFF.

V usage is TRBV11-2 and J usage is TRBJ2-1; the D gene is possibly TRBD2 (6 bases). CDR3 length: 13 amino acids. The V end lost 7 bases, the J end lost 4 bases, and 11 bases lay between the germline ends. Germline CDR1 SGHAT, CDR2 FQNNGV. The CDR3 here is CASISGEYNEQFF. The CDR3 nucleotides are TGTGCCAGCATTTCGGGGGAGTACAATGAGCAGTTCTTC.

The rearrangement links TRBV21-1 to TRBJ1-4; the table's D gene call, TRBD1, was not cross checked with the DNA. TRBV21-1 is designated a pseudogene. The CDR3 totals 14 residues. CDR3 nucleotides: TGTGCCAGCAGCATCGACAGGGGATATGAAAAACTGTTTTTT. Its translation: CASSIDRGYEKLFF.

The V call is TRBV7-8, the J call TRBJ2-2; weak D call: TRBD1 (6 bases). Germline CDR1 reads SGHVS; CDR2 reads FQNEAQ. The CDR3 is 14 amino acids. Trimming took 1 base from V and 6 from J, leaving 9 bases between them. CDR3 bases: TGTGCCAGCAGCTTAGGAGGGACATCCGGGGAGCTGTTTTTT. Amino acids: CASSLGGTSGELFF.

This clone was seen a single time. The CDR3, as DNA: TGTGCCAGCAGCTTCAACGGACAGAATACTGAAGCTTTCTTT. As protein: CASSFNGQNTEAFF. The chain has TRBV6-5 and TRBJ1-1; D perhaps matches TRBD1 (6 bases). The CDR3 has 14 residues. The germline gives CDR1 MNHEY, CDR2 SVGAGI. Trimming shortened V by 6 bases and J by 5 bases, and 16 bases separated the two germline ends.

The chain combines TRBV27 with TRBJ2-7; D gene uncertain. CDR3 length: 13 amino acids. CDR1 and CDR2 (germline): MNHEY, SMNVEV (reference sequence). Trimming pared 5 bases from V and 4 bases from J, leaving 12 bases between. The CDR3 region is CASSLSPEYEQYF. The CDR3, as DNA: TGTGCCAGCAGTCTCAGTCCAGAATACGAGCAGTACTTC.